Shown below are 23 T cell receptor delta chains from a single sample sequenced in a study of γδ T cells in repeated Plasmodium falciparum infection. TCRdb fed the multiplex PCR reads into CATT to redo clone calling. The sample includes 93,000 or so delta-chain clones, 0.95% to 1% of them seen just once. Flow sorting of PBMC yielded separate Vgamma9/Vdelta2+ and Vdelta2-negative gammadelta T cell populations for bulk repertoire analysis. Sample: gamma-delta T cells from blood. The receptors stem from a pool of human donors (malaria-infected and uninfected, not separated).

There are a few counts of this clone. The TCRdb record carries a much larger clone's protein, which differs from this DNA's translation at residue 13; a read error is the likely cause, and the protein listed here is the DNA translation. The CDR3 sequence: CALGTRKATGGYSADKLIF. The CDR3 DNA is TGTGCTCTTGGGACGAGGAAGGCTACTGGGGGATACAGCGCCGATAAACTCATCTTT. The rearrangement joins TRDV1 to TRDJ1; 12 positions agree with TRDD3. TCRdb supplies no J gene; here it was assigned by aligning the nucleotide sequence to germline. The CDR3 consists of 19 residues. Germline V lookup: CDR1 TSWWSYY, CDR2 QGS. V shed 5 bases and J 3 bases; nucleotides not matched to a gene: 16.

This clone was seen at least ten times. This sequence joins TRDV2 and TRDJ1, with 10 nucleotides matching TRDD3. Germline matching of the DNA provided the J gene here, since TCRdb leaves it blank. V shed 3 bases, J shed 3 bases, and the junction held 18 bases outside the gene matches. The V gene's germline CDR1 is GEAIGNYY and CDR2 EKD. The length of the CDR3 is 19 residues. Written as DNA, the CDR3 is TGTGCCTGTGACCCTGTAACCACTGGGGGATTACCAGAGGCCGATAAACTCATCTTT. Translating gives CACDPVTTGGLPEADKLIF.

This clone was seen many times. A far larger clone is just one base off, so this is likely a read error. The identical CDR3 is also encoded by other nucleotide sequences in the sample. The chain uses TRDV2 and TRDJ1; TRDD2 agrees at 8 bases. The J gene, not given by TCRdb, was assigned here from a germline match of the nucleotide sequence. Germline V lookup: CDR1 GEAIGNYY, CDR2 EKD. This CDR3 contains 18 residues. The CDR3 protein is CADKASYVPGDVTDKLIF. For the CDR3, the DNA is TGTGCAGACAAGGCTTCCTACGTACCTGGGGACGTCACCGATAAACTCATCTTT.

On this clone: A far more abundant clone sits one base away, making this likely a read error. Other DNA sequences in the same sample also yield this CDR3. The rearrangement uses TRDV1 and TRDJ1, with a possible D match to TRDD3 (8 bases). Assignment of the J gene here rests on matching the DNA to germline, because TCRdb gives none. Germline lookup yields CDR1 TSWWSYY and CDR2 QGS. Trimming removed 5 bases at V and 3 bases at J, with 37 bases between. This CDR3 contains 22 residues. The CDR3 reads CALGSLIPSSLNWGSPPDKLIF. The DNA for the CDR3 is TGTGCTCTTGGGTCTCTGATTCCTTCCTCCCTAAACTGGGGGTCTCCGCCCGATAAACTCATCTTT.

This clone has just a few counts. The TCRdb record carries a much larger clone's protein, which differs from this DNA's translation at residue 17; a read error is the likely cause, and the protein listed here is the DNA translation. This sequence joins TRDV1 and TRDJ1; the D gene is possibly TRDD2 (6 bases). The J gene, missing from TCRdb, was assigned here through DNA to germline matching. Germline CDR1 and CDR2: TSWWSYY and QGS. The CDR3 extends over 23 amino acids. Between the trimmed V and J ends, which lost 3 bases and 0 bases, there was a span of 35 bases. The CDR3 spells CALGDHIPVVPPGVLPDTDKLIF. The CDR3 DNA follows: TGTGCTCTTGGGGATCACATCCCTGTAGTGCCACCGGGGGTCCTACCGGACACCGATAAACTCATCTTT.

This clone was observed many times. For this DNA, TCRdb reports the protein of a much larger clone, which diverges at residue 4, most likely from a read error; the protein presented here is translated directly from the DNA. The V call is TRDV2, the J call TRDJ2, with TRDD3 matching 10 bases. The CDR3 totals 20 residues. CDR1 and CDR2 (germline): GEAIGNYY, EKD. V was pared by 5 bases and J by 2 bases, with 19 bases of the junction left unmatched. The DNA for the CDR3 is TGTGCCTGTGGCACTATCCCTACTGGGGGATTAATTGAGTTGACAGCACAACTCTTCTTT. Its translation: CACGTIPTGGLIELTAQLFF.

Notes on this clone: This DNA's translation differs at residue 16 from TCRdb's protein, which comes from a much larger clone; a read error is likely, and the protein shown is translated from the DNA. V usage is TRDV1 and J usage is TRDJ1, with a weak D call TRDD2 (5 bases). Matching the DNA to germline supplied the J gene, which TCRdb does not give. CDR1 and CDR2 from the germline V gene are TSWWSYY and QGS. V was cut by 5 bases and J by 1 base, with 35 bases left in between. This CDR3 has 22 amino acids. In nucleotides, the CDR3 is TGTGCTCTTGGGAAATCCCCTTCGGTGGGACCGAATAAGACTAAGTGCACCGATAAACTCATCTTT. Amino acid sequence: CALGKSPSVGPNKTKCTDKLIF.

Points on this clone: TCRdb pairs this DNA with a much larger clone's protein that differs at residue 6, likely a read error; the protein shown was translated from the DNA. The chain has TRDV2 and TRDJ1, with 12 nucleotides matching TRDD3. This CDR3 region has 19 residues. Germline V lookup: CDR1 GEAIGNYY, CDR2 EKD. V was clipped by 0 bases and J by 1 base; unmatched bases: 11. CDR3 region: CACDTKYWGIHLGTDKLIF. For the CDR3, the DNA is TGTGCCTGTGACACCAAGTACTGGGGGATACACTTGGGCACCGATAAACTCATCTTT.

Worth noting for this clone: A read error is the likely source, as a far larger clone sits one nucleotide away. Other DNA sequences of this sample code for an identical CDR3. This chain links TRDV1 with TRDJ1; 7 bases align to TRDD3. TCRdb offers no J gene call, so here the DNA was matched to germline to obtain one. CDR1 TSWWSYY and CDR2 QGS come from the germline V gene. This CDR3 comprises 16 residues. CDR3 region: CALGELRPGGPDKLIF. CDR3 nucleotide sequence: TGCGCTCTTGGGGAACTACGCCCTGGGGGCCCCGATAAACTCATCTTT.

Concerning this clone: This is likely an artifact of a read error, given a far larger clone one base away. The same CDR3 is also encoded by other DNA sequences in this sample. This chain joins TRDV1 and TRDJ1; TRDD3 is a possible D gene (6 bases). TCRdb is silent on the J gene; assignment here came from matching the DNA to germline. The length of the CDR3 is 22 residues. The germline V and J ends were trimmed by 1 base and 0 bases, with 30 bases remaining between them. Per germline, CDR1 TSWWSYY and CDR2 QGS. The chain's CDR3 is CALGEPTLGWGSLEEDTDKLIF. The CDR3 DNA reads as TGTGCTCTTGGGGAACCGACGCTGGGGTGGGGGTCACTAGAAGAGGACACCGATAAACTCATCTTT.

Notes on this clone: The protein recorded in TCRdb matches a much larger clone and deviates from this DNA's translation at residue 15, suggesting a read error; the protein here is obtained by translating the DNA. The J segment was not called; the V segment is TRDV1. Looked up from germline, CDR1 is TSWWSYY and CDR2 is QGS. This CDR3 is built from 17 residues. The CDR3 loop reads CALGDFLKKPGALKPIF. CDR3 DNA: TGTGCTCTTGGCGACTTCCTAAAGAAGCCGGGAGCTCTTAAACCCATCTTT.

This clone was detected only a few times. TCRdb assigns this DNA the protein of a much larger clone, which departs from its translation at residue 4; this likely reflects a read error, and the protein shown comes from translating the DNA. The V and J genes are TRDV2 and TRDJ3, with 12 bases that match TRDD3. As TCRdb names no J gene, one was assigned here on the basis of a DNA match to germline. CDR1 is GEAIGNYY and CDR2 is EKD in the germline V gene. The CDR3 totals 18 residues. Trimming at V came to 5 bases and at J to 1 base, leaving 5 bases not matched to a gene. In DNA, the CDR3 is TGTGCCTGTGGCACTGGGGGATACCAGTCCTGGGACACCCGACAGATGTTTTTC. Translating gives CACGTGGYQSWDTRQMFF.

As regards this clone: The protein TCRdb gives is from a much larger clone and does not agree with this DNA's translation at residue 15, likely a read error; the protein shown here comes from the DNA. The chain employs TRDV1 and TRDJ1; TRDD3 matches 7 bases. Matching the DNA to germline supplied the J gene, which TCRdb does not give. The CDR3 is 19 amino acids. Germline values: CDR1 TSWWSYY, CDR2 QGS. This CDR3 is CALGEKIIGILTFTGKLIF. The CDR3 DNA is TGTGCTCTTGGGGAAAAAATTATCGGGATACTAACTTTCACCGGTAAACTCATCTTT.

This clone was seen a few times. This DNA's translation and the protein TCRdb lists, from a much larger clone, do not match at residue 3, likely due to a read error; the protein shown is translated from the DNA. V is TRDV1 and J is TRDJ1; TRDD3 matches at 7 bases. Here the J gene was assigned by germline matching of the DNA, as TCRdb has none. CDR1 TSWWSYY and CDR2 QGS come from the germline V gene. Trimming cost V 10 bases and J 8 bases; bases outside gene matches: 13. This CDR3 is built from 13 residues. In DNA, the CDR3 is TGTGCTCCTTTATTCCCTGGGGGCTCAAAACTCATCTTT. This codes for CAPLFPGGSKLIF.

A remark on this clone: This DNA's translation and the protein TCRdb lists, from a much larger clone, do not match at residue 3, likely due to a read error; the protein shown is translated from the DNA. This chain connects TRDV2 to TRDJ2; 8 bases fit TRDD3. TCRdb supplies no J gene; here it was assigned by aligning the nucleotide sequence to germline. This CDR3 is built from 16 residues. The germline V gene encodes CDR1 GEAIGNYY and CDR2 EKD. The DNA for the CDR3 is TGTGCCCGTGACACCGTTTTGCCTGGGGGACTAGCACAACTCTTCTTT. Its translation: CARDTVLPGGLAQLFF.

This clone was picked up a small number of times. This likely reflects a read error, since a far larger clone is one base away. The sample has other DNA sequences that encode this CDR3 too. This sequence joins TRDV2 and TRDJ3; 8 bases are shared with TRDD3. CDR1 is GEAIGNYY and CDR2 is EKD in the germline V gene. CDR3 size: 18 residues. CDR3 nucleotides: TGTGCCTGCGACACGGCTGGGGGACCTTCCTGGGACACCCGACAGATGTTTTTC. It translates to CACDTAGGPSWDTRQMFF.

This clone showed up just a few times. This likely came from a read error, as a far larger clone is one base away. Other nucleotide sequences from this sample produce the same CDR3. V gene TRDV2 was called; the J gene was not; TRDD3, as called in the table, went unchecked against the DNA. The CDR3 is made up of 19 amino acids. CDR1 is GEAIGNYY and CDR2 is EKD in the germline V gene. This CDR3 is CACDTLLGDTRRPTDKLIF. In nucleotides, the CDR3 is TGTGCCTGTGACACCCTCTTGGGGGATACGCGAAGACCGACCGATAAACTAATCTTT.

This clone has just a few counts. TCRdb's entry gives the protein of a much larger clone, which mismatches this DNA's translation at residue 7, likely from a read error; the protein reported here is translated from the DNA. This sequence joins TRDV2 and TRDJ1; 7 bases are shared with TRDD3. The CDR3 runs to 19 residues. The ends lost 2 bases at V and 1 base at J; junction bases unmatched: 18. CDR1 and CDR2 from the germline V gene are GEAIGNYY and EKD. The CDR3 protein is CACDRNAPTGVPITDKLIF. In nucleotides, the CDR3 is TGTGCCTGTGACAGAAACGCACCTACTGGGGTACCTATCACCGATAAACTCATCTTT.

The table lists this clone with a few counts. TCRdb shows a much larger clone's protein in place of this DNA's translation, and the two differ at residue 5, likely through a read error; the protein shown is translated from the DNA. This chain uses TRDV1 with TRDJ1; 8 positions agree with TRDD3. Since TCRdb gives no J gene, matching the DNA to germline was used here to assign it. CDR1 is TSWWSYY, CDR2 QGS, per germline. The CDR3 runs to 22 residues. The junction had 28 bases not matched to a gene; V was cut back by 7 bases and J by 0 bases. This chain's CDR3 is CALEVPPSHTGGRQLYTDKLIF. Here the CDR3 DNA reads TGTGCTCTTGAGGTCCCGCCGTCCCATACTGGGGGCCGACAACTGTACACCGATAAACTCATCTTT.

About this clone: TCRdb's protein, taken from a much larger clone, differs from this DNA's translation at residue 14, likely owing to a read error; the protein displayed comes from the DNA. The chain employs TRDV1 and TRDJ1; TRDD3 matches 7 bases. No J gene is reported in TCRdb; it was inferred here by comparing the DNA with germline. The CDR3 has 19 amino acids. Unmatched junction bases numbered 24, after V lost 2 bases and J lost 9 bases. CDR1 is TSWWSYY and CDR2 is QGS in the germline V gene. Written as DNA, the CDR3 is TGTGCTCTTGGGGAATTCTCTAAAAGATTCCGTACTGGGGTTAAGGAACTCATCTTT. Protein sequence: CALGEFSKRFRTGVKELIF.

This clone was detected many times. The TCRdb protein, from a much larger clone, departs from this DNA's translation at residue 13, likely by read error; the protein shown derives from the DNA. This sequence joins TRDV2 and TRDJ1; D not certain. In the absence of a J gene in TCRdb, the DNA was matched to germline to assign it here. Germline CDR1 is GEAIGNYY and CDR2 is EKD. The CDR3 has 16 amino acids. This CDR3 is CACDTVEVQYTDRLIF. The CDR3 DNA sequence: TGTGCCTGTGACACCGTGGAGGTCCAGTACACCGATAGACTCATCTTT.

This clone appeared a few times. A read error likely explains why the TCRdb protein, taken from a much larger clone, differs from this DNA's translation at residue 11; the protein shown is translated from the DNA. The chain recombines TRDV2 with TRDJ1; D perhaps matches TRDD3 (5 bases). Assignment of the J gene here rests on matching the DNA to germline, because TCRdb gives none. Germline V lookup: CDR1 GEAIGNYY, CDR2 EKD. With 1 base removed from V and 0 bases from J, the gap between germline ends came to 29 bases. The length of the CDR3 is 21 residues. The CDR3 bases are TGTGCCTGTGACACATATCGGGAAGAAGAGGGTATCCGGGGGTACACCGATAAACTCATCTTT. Translated, it gives CACDTYREEEGIRGYTDKLIF.

As for this clone: The mismatch at residue 15 between this DNA's translation and the TCRdb protein of a much larger clone likely reflects a read error; the protein shown is translated from the DNA. The chain links TRDV1 to TRDJ1; D perhaps matches TRDD2 (6 bases). TCRdb offers no J gene call, so here the DNA was matched to germline to obtain one. V was shortened by 1 base and J by 9 bases, with 27 bases between the two germline ends. The CDR3 has 18 amino acids. Looked up from germline, CDR1 is TSWWSYY and CDR2 is QGS. The CDR3 sequence is CALGERFLAPGIPAELIF. The CDR3 DNA reads TGTGCTCTTGGGGAACGGTTCCTAGCCCCTGGAATCCCAGCGGAACTCATCTTT.